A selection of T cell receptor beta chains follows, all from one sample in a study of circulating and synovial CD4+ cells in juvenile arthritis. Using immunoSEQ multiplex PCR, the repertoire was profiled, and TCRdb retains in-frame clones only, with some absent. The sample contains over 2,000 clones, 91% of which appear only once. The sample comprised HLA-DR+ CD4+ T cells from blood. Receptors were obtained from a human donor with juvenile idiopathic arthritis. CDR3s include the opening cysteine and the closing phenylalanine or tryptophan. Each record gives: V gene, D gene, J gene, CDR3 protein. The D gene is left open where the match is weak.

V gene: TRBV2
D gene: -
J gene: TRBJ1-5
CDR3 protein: CASSLAGDQHF

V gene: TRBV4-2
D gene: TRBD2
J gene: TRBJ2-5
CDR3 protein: CASSRGSSGTSWETQYF

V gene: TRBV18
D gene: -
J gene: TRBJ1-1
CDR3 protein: CASSPRETVNTEAFF

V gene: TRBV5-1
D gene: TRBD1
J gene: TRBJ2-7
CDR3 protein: CASSFTGASSYEQYF

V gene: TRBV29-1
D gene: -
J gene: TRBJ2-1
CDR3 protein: CSAFVWSGNNEQFF

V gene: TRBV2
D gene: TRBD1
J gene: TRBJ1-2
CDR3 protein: CASRGTTQGGGYTF

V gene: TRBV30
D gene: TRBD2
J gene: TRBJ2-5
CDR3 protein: CAWNLQASGSETQYF

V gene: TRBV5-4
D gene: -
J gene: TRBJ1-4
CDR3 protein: CASSFGGANEKLFF

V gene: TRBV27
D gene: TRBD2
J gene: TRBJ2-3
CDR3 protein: CASSSDQRGGGDTQYF

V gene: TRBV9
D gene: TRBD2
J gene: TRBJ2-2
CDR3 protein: CASSPQPGLAGEGELFF

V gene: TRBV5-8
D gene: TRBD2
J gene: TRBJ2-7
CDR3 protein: CASRVSREGRHEQYF

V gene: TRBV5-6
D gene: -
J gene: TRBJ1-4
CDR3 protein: CASSLGQRNEKLFF

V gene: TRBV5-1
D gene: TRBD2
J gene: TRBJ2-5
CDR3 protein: CASMGSGGQETQYF

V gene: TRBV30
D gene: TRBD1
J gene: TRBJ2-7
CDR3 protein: CAWGDRPSYEQYF

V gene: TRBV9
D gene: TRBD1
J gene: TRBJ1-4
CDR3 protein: CASSSGTAKNEKLFF

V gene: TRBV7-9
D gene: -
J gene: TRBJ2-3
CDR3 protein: CASSLVQGADTQYF

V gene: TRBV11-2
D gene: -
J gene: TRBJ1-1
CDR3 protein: CASSPRGDRGVFF

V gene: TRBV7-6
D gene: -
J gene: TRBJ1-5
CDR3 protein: CASSSGYGQPQHF

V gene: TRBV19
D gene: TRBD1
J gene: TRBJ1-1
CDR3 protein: CASSLRTGGHTEAFF

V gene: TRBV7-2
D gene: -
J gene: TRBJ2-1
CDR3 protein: CASSLASPCRHSEQFF

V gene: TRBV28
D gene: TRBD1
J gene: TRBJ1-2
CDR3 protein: CASRPGQVIGGYTF

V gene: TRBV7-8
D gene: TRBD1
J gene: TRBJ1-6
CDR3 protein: CASSSGQGERNSPLHF

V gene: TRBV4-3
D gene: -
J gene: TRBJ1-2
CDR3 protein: CASSQGRTVSNYGYTF

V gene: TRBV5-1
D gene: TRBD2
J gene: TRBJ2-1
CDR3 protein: CASSLELAEPQFF

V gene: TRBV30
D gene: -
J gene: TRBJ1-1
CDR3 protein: CAWESGHIEAFF

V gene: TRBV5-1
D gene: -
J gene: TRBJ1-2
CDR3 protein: CASSLGQGYTF

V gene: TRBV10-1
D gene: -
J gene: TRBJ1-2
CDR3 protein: CASSEKGANYGYTF

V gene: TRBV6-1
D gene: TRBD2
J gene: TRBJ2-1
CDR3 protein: CASSEAGAYNEQFF

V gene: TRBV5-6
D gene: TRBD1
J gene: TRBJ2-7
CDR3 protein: CASSIGTAYEQYF

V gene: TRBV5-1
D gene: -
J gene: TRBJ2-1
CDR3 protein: CASSLVGGPYNEQFF

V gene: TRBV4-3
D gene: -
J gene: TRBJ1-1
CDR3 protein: CASSHVVNTEAFF

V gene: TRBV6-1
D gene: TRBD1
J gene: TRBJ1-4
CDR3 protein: CASRSGTGGIEKLFF

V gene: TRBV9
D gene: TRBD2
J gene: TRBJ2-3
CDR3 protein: CASSVDPLAERGPDTQYF

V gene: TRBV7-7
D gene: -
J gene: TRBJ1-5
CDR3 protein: CASSLSESQPQHF

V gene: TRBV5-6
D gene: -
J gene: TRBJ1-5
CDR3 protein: CASSLGQNQPQHF

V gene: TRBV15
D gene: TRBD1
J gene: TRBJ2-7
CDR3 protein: CATSPPSAGTGGAEQYF

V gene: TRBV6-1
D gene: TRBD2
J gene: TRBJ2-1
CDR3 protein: CASRVSGGVNEQFF

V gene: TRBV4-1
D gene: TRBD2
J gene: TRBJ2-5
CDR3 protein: CASSRLAGETQYF

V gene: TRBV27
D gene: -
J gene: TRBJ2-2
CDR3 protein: CASSFPSGGELFF

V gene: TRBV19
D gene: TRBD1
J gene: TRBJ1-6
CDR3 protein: CASRITGGTYNSPLHF

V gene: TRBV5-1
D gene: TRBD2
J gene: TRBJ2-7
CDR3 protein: CASSSPGASGNLYEQYF

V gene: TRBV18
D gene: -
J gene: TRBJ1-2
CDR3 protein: CASSPDGDYGYTF

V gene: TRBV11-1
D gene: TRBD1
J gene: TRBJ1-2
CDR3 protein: CASSYRPEGALWGYTF

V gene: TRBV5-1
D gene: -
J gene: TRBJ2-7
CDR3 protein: CASSPGGTVYEQYF

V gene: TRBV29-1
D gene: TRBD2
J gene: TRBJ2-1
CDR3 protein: CSSTPVAGGITNEQFF

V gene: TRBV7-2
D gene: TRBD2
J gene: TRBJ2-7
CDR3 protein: CASSPGMKSGGEPYEQYF

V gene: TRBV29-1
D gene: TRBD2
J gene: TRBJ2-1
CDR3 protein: CSVDVPQTSGQFF

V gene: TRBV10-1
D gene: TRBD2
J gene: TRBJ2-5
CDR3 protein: CASSGKTSGYQETQYF

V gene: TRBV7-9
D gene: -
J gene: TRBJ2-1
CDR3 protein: CASSLAVFSSYNEQFF

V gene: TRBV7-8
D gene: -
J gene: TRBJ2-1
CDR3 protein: CASSLGGTRGPYNEQFF

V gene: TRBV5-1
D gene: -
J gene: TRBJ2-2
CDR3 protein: CASSFKSTGELFF

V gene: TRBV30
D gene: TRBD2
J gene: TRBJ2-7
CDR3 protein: CAWSPGGNSYEQYF

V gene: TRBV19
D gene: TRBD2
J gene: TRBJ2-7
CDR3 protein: CASSISTSGTHEQYF

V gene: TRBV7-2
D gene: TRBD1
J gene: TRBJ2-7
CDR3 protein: CASSYTGASYEQYF